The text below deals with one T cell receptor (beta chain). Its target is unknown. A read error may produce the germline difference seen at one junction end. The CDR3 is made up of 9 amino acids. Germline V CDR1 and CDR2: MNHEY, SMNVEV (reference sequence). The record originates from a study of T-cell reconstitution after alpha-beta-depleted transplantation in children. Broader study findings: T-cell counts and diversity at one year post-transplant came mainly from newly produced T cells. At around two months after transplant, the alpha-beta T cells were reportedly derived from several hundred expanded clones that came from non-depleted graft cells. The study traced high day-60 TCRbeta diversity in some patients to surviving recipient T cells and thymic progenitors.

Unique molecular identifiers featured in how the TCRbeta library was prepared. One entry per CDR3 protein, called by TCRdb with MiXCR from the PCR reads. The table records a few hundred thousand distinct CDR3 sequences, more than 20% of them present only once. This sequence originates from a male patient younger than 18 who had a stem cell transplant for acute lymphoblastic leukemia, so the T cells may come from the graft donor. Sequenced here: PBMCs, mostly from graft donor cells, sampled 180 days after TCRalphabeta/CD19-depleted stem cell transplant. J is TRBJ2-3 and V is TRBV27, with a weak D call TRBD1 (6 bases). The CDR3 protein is CASGRDTVF. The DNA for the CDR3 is TGTGCCAGCGGCCGGGACACCGTATTT.